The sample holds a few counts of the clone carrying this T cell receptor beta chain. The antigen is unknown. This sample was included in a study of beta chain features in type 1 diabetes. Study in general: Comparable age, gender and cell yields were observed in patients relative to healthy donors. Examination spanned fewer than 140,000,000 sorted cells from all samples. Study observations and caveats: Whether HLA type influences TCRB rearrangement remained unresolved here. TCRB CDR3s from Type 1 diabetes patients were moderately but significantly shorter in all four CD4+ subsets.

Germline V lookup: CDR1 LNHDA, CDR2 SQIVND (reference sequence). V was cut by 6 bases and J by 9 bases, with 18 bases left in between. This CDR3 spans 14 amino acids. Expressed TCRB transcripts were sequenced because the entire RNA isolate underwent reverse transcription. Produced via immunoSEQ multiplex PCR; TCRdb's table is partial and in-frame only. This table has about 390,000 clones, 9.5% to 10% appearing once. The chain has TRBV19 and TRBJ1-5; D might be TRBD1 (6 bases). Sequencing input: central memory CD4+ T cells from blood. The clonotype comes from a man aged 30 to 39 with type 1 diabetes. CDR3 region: CASSMGHALSPQHF. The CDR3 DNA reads TGTGCCAGTAGCATGGGACACGCACTCTCGCCCCAGCATTTT.